This TCR beta chain came from a study of siplizumab effects on memory and regulatory T cells. General observations from the study: The study found naive T cells seemingly more diverse than memory cells and seemingly major alloresponse contributors.

The V gene end was trimmed by 6 bases and the J gene end by 9 bases; junction bases not matched to a gene: 21. Germline CDR1 and CDR2: SGHNT and YYREEE (reference sequence). The CDR3 runs 17 residues. The data were produced by immunoSEQ multiplex PCR, yet TCRdb's version contains in-frame clones alone and is incomplete. The table includes more than 85,000 clones, 94% detected once. Remarks on this clone: Its antigen is unknown.

The source is a human donor in good health. The V call is TRBV5-4, the J call TRBJ2-1; 7 bases are shared with TRBD1. Sequencing was done on a sample of Tregs sorted from blood. DNA for the CDR3: TGTGCCAGCAAAAAACCCAGACAGGGTGAAGGTGTCGTTGAGCAGTTCTTC. It translates to CASKKPRQGEGVVEQFF.